A single sample gave rise to the 21 T cell receptor beta chains below, sequenced in a study of control samples from healthy donors and cancer patients. Produced via immunoSEQ multiplex PCR; TCRdb's table is partial and in-frame only. The data contain around 150,000 clones, 80% to 90% of them singletons. Sequencing used blood. Receptors were obtained from a man between 25 and 39 years old in good health.

In its sample, this clone was seen once. The chain combines TRBV14 with TRBJ2-5, with TRBD1 matching 7 bases. With 3 bases clipped from V and 5 bases from J, the junction kept 12 bases outside the gene matches. Germline assignment: CDR1 SGHDN and CDR2 FVKESK. The CDR3 totals 16 residues. CDR3 protein: CASSHTRQGPRETQYF. In DNA form, the CDR3 reads TGTGCCAGCAGCCACACCCGACAGGGTCCGCGGGAGACCCAGTACTTC.

V usage is TRBV12-3 or TRBV12-4 and J usage is TRBJ1-6, with D possibly matching TRBD1 (5 bases). V was cut by 7 bases and J by 7 bases, with 11 bases left in between. The CDR3 sequence is 13 residues long. The CDR3 nucleotides read TGTGCCAGCACCGCCGGGGGGAATTCACCCCTCCACTTT. Translation gives CASTAGGNSPLHF.

This rearrangement joins TRBV5-1 to TRBJ2-2; D assignment may be TRBD1 or TRBD2 (5 bases each). Per germline, CDR1 SGHRS and CDR2 YFSETQ. The CDR3 runs 14 residues. Trimming took off 4 bases at V and 1 base at J, with 8 bases between the two ends. The CDR3 sequence: CASSPGLNTGELFF. The CDR3 DNA is TGCGCCAGCAGCCCGGGGCTGAACACCGGGGAGCTGTTTTTT.

The rearrangement joins TRBV4-1 to TRBJ2-2; 8 nucleotides match TRBD2. CDR1 is MGHRA, CDR2 YSYEKL, per germline. J gave up 7 bases and V 4 bases, and 8 bases lay outside the gene matches. The CDR3 extends over 15 amino acids. For the CDR3, the DNA is TGCGCCAGCAGCCGAACGGGGGGGCATGACGGGGAGCTGTTTTTT. It codes for CASSRTGGHDGELFF.

This clone was counted only a few times. In DNA form, the CDR3 reads TGTGCCACCTCAGCCCAGACCCTCACTGAAGCTTTCTTT. This encodes CATSAQTLTEAFF. This chain links TRBV6-5 with TRBJ1-1; D is undetermined. Germline V gives CDR1 MNHEY, CDR2 SVGAGI. V dropped 10 bases and J dropped 4 bases, with 16 bases sitting between them. This CDR3 is 13 amino acids long.

This clone was seen once. The CDR3 is CASSLGGHTYEQYF. In DNA form, the CDR3 reads TGTGCCAGCAGTTTAGGCGGGCACACCTACGAGCAGTACTTC. The chain combines TRBV28 with TRBJ2-7; possibly TRBD2 for D (5 bases). Germline values: CDR1 MDHEN, CDR2 SYDVKM. The CDR3 has 14 amino acids. V lost 2 bases, J lost 2 bases, and 10 bases lay in between. Combining the CDR3 with reference TRBV28 and TRBJ2-7 gives the whole variable domain DVKVTQSSRYLVKRTGEKVFLECVQDMDHENMFWYRQDPGLGLRLIYFSYDVKMKEKGDIPEGYSVSREKKERFSLILESASTNQTSMYLCASSLGGHTYEQYFGPGTRLTVT.

The chain carries TRBV9 and TRBJ1-3; 8 bases are a match to TRBD1. CDR1 SGDLS and CDR2 YYNGEE come from the germline V gene. The J segment lost 3 bases and the V segment lost 2 bases, leaving 4 bases of the junction unmatched. The length of the CDR3 is 15 residues. Here the CDR3 DNA reads TGTGCCAGCAGCGTCGACAGGGGCTATGGAAACACCATATATTTT. Translated: CASSVDRGYGNTIYF.

J is TRBJ1-6 and V is TRBV18, with unresolved D. This CDR3 has 13 amino acids. Germline loops: CDR1 KGHSH, CDR2 LQKENI. Trimming removed 3 bases at V and 10 bases at J, with 10 bases between. The CDR3 DNA reads TGTGCCAGCTCACCCGCAGCGGGCTCACCCCTCCACTTT. This translates into CASSPAAGSPLHF.

The chain recombines TRBV19 with TRBJ1-4, with D uncertain. V was clipped by 7 bases and J by 0 bases, with 6 bases between them. CDR3 size: 13 residues. Germline CDR1 and CDR2: LNHDA and SQIVND (reference sequence). The DNA for the CDR3 is TGTGCCAGTACAGGTGCAACTAATGAAAAACTGTTTTTT. This codes for CASTGATNEKLFF. Full variable domain (missing parts from reference TRBV19 and TRBJ1-4): DGGITQSPKYLFRKEGQNVTLSCEQNLNHDAMYWYRQDPGQGLRLIYYSQIVNDFQKGDIAEGYSVSREKKESFPLTVTSAQKNPTAFYLCASTGATNEKLFFGSGTQLSVL.

The J gene is TRBJ2-1, the V gene TRBV2; the match to TRBD2 covers 7 bases. This CDR3 has 16 amino acids. The junction had 6 bases not matched to a gene; V was cut back by 4 bases and J by 0 bases. The germline V gene encodes CDR1 SNHLY and CDR2 FYNNEI. The DNA of the CDR3 is TGTGCCAGCAGTGTAGGGACTATAAGCTCCTACAATGAGCAGTTCTTC. This sequence encodes CASSVGTISSYNEQFF.

The CDR3 loop is CASSHYTGTSLGDTQYF. CDR3 DNA: TGCGCCAGCAGCCATTATACCGGGACTAGTCTTGGGGATACGCAGTATTTT. The gene calls are TRBV4-3 and TRBJ2-3; 8 bases are a match to TRBD2. The CDR3 is made up of 17 amino acids. Germline values: CDR1 LGHNA, CDR2 YSLEER. The trim removed 3 bases at V and 6 bases at J, leaving 14 bases unmatched.

The J gene is TRBJ1-5, the V gene TRBV3-1 (or the pseudogene TRBV3-2), with D uncertain. Germline V gene data show CDR1 as LGHDT and CDR2 as YNNKEL (reference sequence). Trimming took off 0 bases at V and 7 bases at J, with 4 bases between the two ends. The CDR3 consists of 12 residues. The CDR3 region has the DNA TGTGCCAGCAGCCAAGATCGACAGCCCCAGCATTTT. Protein product: CASSQDRQPQHF.

V is TRBV27 and J is TRBJ1-5; unclear D gene. Trimming pared 2 bases from V and 3 bases from J, leaving 14 bases between. Germline lookup yields CDR1 MNHEY and CDR2 SMNVEV (reference sequence). CDR3 length: 16 residues. CDR3 region: CASSLDGGSINQPQHF. The CDR3, as DNA: TGTGCCAGCAGTTTAGATGGAGGGTCGATCAATCAGCCCCAGCATTTT.

V and J are TRBV3-1 (or the pseudogene TRBV3-2) and TRBJ1-4; 7 bases fit TRBD1. Germline trimming cut 1 base from V and 5 bases from J; bases unmatched to any gene: 10. Germline values: CDR1 LGHDT, CDR2 YNNKEL (reference sequence). CDR3 length: 17 residues. In DNA form, the CDR3 reads TGTGCCAGCAGCCAAGCAGGGGGGGGCAGGAAGAATGAAAAACTGTTTTTT. Its translation: CASSQAGGGRKNEKLFF.

This clone turned up a few times. The sample has other DNA sequences that encode this CDR3 too. V is TRBV9 and J is TRBJ1-1; D not resolved. This CDR3 has 13 amino acids. Per the germline V gene, CDR1 is SGDLS and CDR2 is YYNGEE. The V gene lost 0 bases and the J gene lost 2 bases, with 5 bases spanning the gap. CDR3 residues: CASSVGSNTEAFF. The CDR3 DNA sequence: TGTGCCAGCAGCGTAGGTAGTAACACTGAAGCTTTCTTT.

The rearrangement uses TRBV3-1 (or the pseudogene TRBV3-2) and TRBJ1-1; D remains unclear. CDR1 is LGHDT and CDR2 is YNNKEL in the germline V gene (reference sequence). The V and J ends lost 0 bases and 1 base respectively, with 6 bases between them. The CDR3 has 14 amino acids. This chain's CDR3 is CASSQDKQNTEAFF. The CDR3 nucleotides read TGTGCCAGCAGCCAAGATAAACAGAACACTGAAGCTTTCTTT.

The rearrangement joins TRBV7-2 to TRBJ2-5, with D possibly being TRBD2 (6 bases). V shed 3 bases and J shed 2 bases, with 13 bases lying between them. This CDR3 is 15 amino acids long. The germline V gene encodes CDR1 SGHTA and CDR2 FQGNSA. CDR3 loop: CASSFTGSRQETQYF. The CDR3 bases are TGTGCCAGCAGCTTTACCGGGAGTCGTCAAGAGACCCAGTACTTC.

The genes are TRBV9 and TRBJ2-2; 9 bases map to TRBD1. Germline loops: CDR1 SGDLS, CDR2 YYNGEE. J gave up 3 bases and V 2 bases, and 5 bases lay outside the gene matches. The CDR3 is made up of 16 amino acids. The CDR3 spells CASSVPGQGYTGELFF. The CDR3 DNA sequence: TGTGCCAGCAGCGTTCCGGGACAGGGATACACCGGGGAGCTGTTTTTT.

V and J are TRBV13 and TRBJ2-1; 9 nucleotides agree with TRBD2. Germline assignment: CDR1 PRHDT and CDR2 FYEKMQ (reference sequence). V dropped 3 bases and J dropped 2; count of bases not matched to a gene: 2. The CDR3 covers 15 residues. CDR3 in amino acids: CASSFTSGPYNEQFF. The CDR3 DNA reads TGTGCCAGCAGCTTTACTAGCGGGCCCTACAATGAGCAGTTCTTC.

This chain connects TRBV19 to TRBJ1-5; 9 bases agree with TRBD1. V gave up 3 bases and J gave up 5 bases; unmatched junction bases: 8. Per the germline V gene, CDR1 is LNHDA and CDR2 is SQIVND (reference sequence). The CDR3 is made up of 16 amino acids. The CDR3 nucleotides read TGTGCCAGTAGTATGGTACGGGGACAGGGTTATCAGCCCCAGCATTTT. Protein sequence: CASSMVRGQGYQPQHF.

The V gene is TRBV7-6, the J gene TRBJ1-6; 8 bases match TRBD1. The CDR3 spans 14 residues. CDR1 and CDR2 (germline): SGHVS, FNYEAQ. J lost 8 bases, V lost 5 bases, and 5 bases had no gene match. In DNA form, the CDR3 reads TGTGCCAGCAGCCCCTCAGGGGGCGATTCACCCCTCCACTTT. This codes for CASSPSGGDSPLHF.